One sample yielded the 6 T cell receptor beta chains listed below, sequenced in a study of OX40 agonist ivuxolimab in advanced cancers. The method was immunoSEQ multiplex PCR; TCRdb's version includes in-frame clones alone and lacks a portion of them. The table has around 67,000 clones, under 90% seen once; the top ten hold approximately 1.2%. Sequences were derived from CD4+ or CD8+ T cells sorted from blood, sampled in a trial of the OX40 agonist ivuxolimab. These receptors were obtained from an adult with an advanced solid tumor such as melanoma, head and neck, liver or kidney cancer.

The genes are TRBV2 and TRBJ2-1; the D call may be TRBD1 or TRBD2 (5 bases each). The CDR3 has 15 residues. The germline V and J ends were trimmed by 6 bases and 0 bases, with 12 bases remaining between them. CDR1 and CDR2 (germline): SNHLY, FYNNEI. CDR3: CASSGPGGSYNEQFF. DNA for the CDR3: TGTGCCAGCAGCGGACCTGGGGGCTCCTACAATGAGCAGTTCTTC.

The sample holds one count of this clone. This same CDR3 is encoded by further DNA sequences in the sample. The CDR3 loop is CASSPGQDYGYTF. Here the CDR3 DNA reads TGTGCCAGCTCACCCGGACAGGATTATGGCTACACCTTC. V gene TRBV18 combines with J gene TRBJ1-2; 7 bases match TRBD1. V dropped 3 bases and J dropped 5; count of bases not matched to a gene: 3. Per germline, CDR1 KGHSH and CDR2 LQKENI. The CDR3 contains 13 residues.

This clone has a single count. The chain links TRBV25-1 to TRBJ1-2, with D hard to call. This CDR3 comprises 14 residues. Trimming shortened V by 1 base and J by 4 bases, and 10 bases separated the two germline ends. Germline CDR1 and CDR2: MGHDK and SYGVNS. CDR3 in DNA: TGTGCCAGCAGTGAATTAGGGCCAGCCTATGGCTACACCTTC. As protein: CASSELGPAYGYTF.

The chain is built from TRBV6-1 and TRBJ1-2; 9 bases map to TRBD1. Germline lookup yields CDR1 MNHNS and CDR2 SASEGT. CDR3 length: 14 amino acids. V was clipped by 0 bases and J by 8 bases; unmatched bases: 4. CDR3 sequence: CASSEASGTGGYTF. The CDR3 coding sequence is TGTGCCAGCAGTGAAGCGTCCGGGACAGGGGGCTACACCTTC.

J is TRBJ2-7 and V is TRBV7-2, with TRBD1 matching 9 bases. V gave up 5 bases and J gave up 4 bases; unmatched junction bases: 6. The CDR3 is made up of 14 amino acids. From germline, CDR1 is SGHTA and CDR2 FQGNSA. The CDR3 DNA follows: TGTGCCAGCAGCCCCTCCGGGACAGGGTACGAGCAGTACTTC. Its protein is CASSPSGTGYEQYF.

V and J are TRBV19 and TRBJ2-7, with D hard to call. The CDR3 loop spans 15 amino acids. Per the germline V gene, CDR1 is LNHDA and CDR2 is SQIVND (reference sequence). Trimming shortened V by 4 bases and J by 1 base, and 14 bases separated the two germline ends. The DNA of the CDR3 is TGTGCCAGTAGTACCCCAGGATCCGTATCCTACGAGCAGTACTTC. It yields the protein CASSTPGSVSYEQYF.